This entry lists 6 T cell receptor beta chains sequenced from one sample in a study of cytomegalovirus exposure and HLA in healthy donors. The PCR made use of 60 Vbeta and 13 Jbeta primers. Clones were sequenced by immunoSEQ multiplex PCR, and TCRdb holds only the in-frame ones, with some missing. The sample carries around 200,000 clones, roughly 80% recorded once. Sequencing was carried out using PBMCs. These receptor sequences come from a man in his forties or fifties in good health and CMV-seronegative.

The chain is built from TRBV7-8 and TRBJ2-7; no clear D. The V gene lost 5 bases and the J gene lost 0 bases, with 17 bases spanning the gap. CDR1 and CDR2 (germline): SGHVS, FQNEAQ. The CDR3 consists of 16 residues. In DNA form, the CDR3 reads TGTGCCAGCAGCGCAAAGACACCGACCACCTCCTACGAGCAGTACTTC. This translates into CASSAKTPTTSYEQYF.

A single count supports this clone. The J gene is TRBJ1-2, the V gene TRBV6-5, with a possible D match to TRBD1 (6 bases). Germline V CDR1 and CDR2: MNHEY, SVGAGI. The CDR3 sequence is 12 residues long. V was clipped by 6 bases and J by 8 bases, with 13 bases between them. This CDR3 reads CASSQQGWGYTF. In DNA, the CDR3 is TGTGCCAGCAGCCAACAGGGCTGGGGCTACACCTTC.

This clone was found once. This chain links TRBV9 with TRBJ1-5, with a weak D call TRBD1 (5 bases). The V gene lost 1 base and the J gene lost 6 bases, with 11 bases spanning the gap. The CDR3 length is 14 residues. Germline values: CDR1 SGDLS, CDR2 YYNGEE. CDR3 DNA sequence: TGTGCCAGCAGCGTAACGGGGGGTTCTCAGCCCCAGCATTTT. Its protein is CASSVTGGSQPQHF.

V usage is TRBV9 and J usage is TRBJ2-3; TRBD2 agrees at 14 bases. CDR1 is SGDLS, CDR2 YYNGEE, per germline. Trimming cost V 3 bases and J 5 bases; bases outside gene matches: 8. This CDR3 is 17 amino acids long. CDR3 in DNA: TGTGCCAGCAGCGAAGGACTAGCGGGAGGTGAGGGAGATACGCAGTATTTT. Protein product: CASSEGLAGGEGDTQYF.

The chain has TRBV7-2 and TRBJ1-5; a possible D gene is TRBD1 (5 bases). The length of the CDR3 is 16 residues. Germline lookup yields CDR1 SGHTA and CDR2 FQGNSA. V shed 2 bases and J shed 4 bases, with 15 bases lying between them. The CDR3 region has the DNA TGTGCCAGCAGCTTAAGTTGGGACTGGTCAAATCAGCCCCAGCATTTT. This translates into CASSLSWDWSNQPQHF.

J is TRBJ2-2 and V is TRBV4-2, with 10 positions matching TRBD2. J lost 4 bases, V lost 0 bases, and 8 bases had no gene match. The CDR3 is 18 residues long. CDR1 is LGHNA and CDR2 is YNFKEQ in the germline V gene. The CDR3 spells CASSQDGAGGPPTGELFF. The DNA for the CDR3 is TGTGCCAGCAGCCAAGATGGAGCGGGGGGGCCGCCCACCGGGGAGCTGTTTTTT.